The source of this T cell receptor beta chain is a study of blood T cell repertoires in COVID-19 (dated by TCRdb to between 2020 and 2021). Study-wide context: Samples from collaborators originated in the United States, Italy and Spain and spanned both the acute and convalescent phases of COVID-19. Subjects who had been exposed to COVID-19, were actively infected with it, or had recovered from it provided the deeply sampled blood TCRbeta repertoires that made up the dataset. The samples were drawn from two sources: the first 160 participants of the ongoing ImmuneRACE study, and about 1,300 subjects contributed by 6 global collaborators. The repertoires were made available in a free public database intended to serve as a resource for research on the immune response to SARS-CoV-2. The prospective study material was composed of cDNA or gDNA derived from T cells, B-cell-depleted T cells, or PBMCs. Where HLA class I and class II types were available, the types were taken from metadata supplied by the sample provider, not from assay-based typing. Sample metadata almost always included a de-identified subject ID, COVID-19 status, age in years and sex. What the work shows at the level of the full study, not this receptor alone: The amount of clinical and demographic metadata varied by source and participant and was provided uncurated.

In the case of this clone: It lacks a known antigen. Base qualities are not at hand, and no much larger clone is one base apart.

TCRbeta CDR3 regions were amplified from genomic DNA by means of the immunoSEQ Assay, a bias-controlled multiplex PCR. In the original analysis: Nucleated cell counts per sample were estimated from amplification of reference gene primers within the assay. To quantify the absolute abundance of each unique TCRbeta CDR3 rearrangement, sequence reads were collapsed and filtered. For each sample, productive Simpson clonality was calculated as the square root of Simpson's diversity index over productive rearrangements. Here the immuneACCESS table is served through TCRdb, limited to in-frame sequences with V and J called. Missing clones are a known gap in these copies; in checked studies unresolved V genes cover under half, and the rest lacks a known reason. That table is the source of V, J and clone size, and D and trimming were worked out from the DNA. Within this sample are around 140,000 clones, with around 86% of them counted one time only. Clones ranked in the top ten supply roughly 1.5% of the sample.

Each collaborating institution followed its own protocols to collect whole blood in K2EDTA tubes. For TCRbeta analysis, collaborators shipped samples in one of three forms: frozen whole blood, isolated PBMCs, or DNA extracted from either of those sample types. Spanning cysteine to phenylalanine, the CDR3 consists of 19 amino acids. Solely the CDR3 DNA is kept, with 57 bases framed from the first base. V lost 2 bases and J lost 2 bases; the stretch between them is 25 bases long. From the germline V gene (reference sequence), CDR1 is LGHDT and CDR2 is YNNKEL. This TCR was recovered from a human donor in a cohort sampled during active COVID-19. Recombination joined TRBV3-1 (or the pseudogene TRBV3-2) with TRBJ2-7, with no confident D gene call. The sample taken for sequencing was peripheral blood. CDR3 protein: CASSQYTPPQWARTYEQYF. The bases read TGTGCCAGCAGCCAATACACCCCCCCTCAGTGGGCCCGTACCTACGAGCAGTACTTC.